Listed below are T cell receptor beta chains from one sample, sequenced in a study of OX40 agonist ivuxolimab in advanced cancers. Assay: immunoSEQ multiplex PCR; the TCRdb copy retains only in-frame clones and omits some. The table shows tens of thousands of clones, with 77% occurring only once. This material consisted of CD4+ or CD8+ T cells sorted from blood, taken in a trial of the OX40 agonist ivuxolimab. Every receptor here comes from an adult with an advanced solid tumor such as melanoma, head and neck, liver or kidney cancer. Each CDR3 is given with its conserved first and last residue.

v_call,cdr3_aa
TRBV5-1,CASSDRGAQYF
TRBV14,CASSRRTGYGYTF
TRBV6-5,CASSYSGGLATQYF
TRBV7-9,CASSTSDGNYGYTF
TRBV7-9,CASREQSSGNTIYF
TRBV7-9,CASSDPGLAVSTDTQYF
TRBV11-2,CASVLHQTPGPSYEQYF
TRBV5-1,CASSLQPTGGLNNEQFF
TRBV29-1,CSVEDPGDYEQYF
TRBV27,CASSLSSGLRTDTQYF
TRBV5-1,CASSLGQGGMETQYF
TRBV18,CASSPNRGTVQETQYF
TRBV5-1,CASSLRSSGANVLTF
TRBV4-1,CASSQTSLNTGELFF
TRBV19,CASSTSPGQGNLYGYTF
TRBV18,CASSPLGRYNSPLHF
TRBV6-1,CASCPGVGANTEAFF
TRBV5-1,CASSLGGTNYGYTF
TRBV28,CASRGVLSYNEQFF
TRBV7-9,CASSGGTGEFYGYTF
TRBV25-1,CASSESKGYQPQHF
TRBV5-1,CASSSDGQVFYEQYF
TRBV6-5,CASSSVGPGGYTF
TRBV6-1,CASSELQEGLFF
TRBV19,CARPRDTEKLFF
TRBV28,CASSGGASNQPQHF
TRBV6-4,CASSVGAEAAHEQFF
TRBV7-9,CASSPPRSERYNEQFF
TRBV9,CASSARGLAGHPTPDTQYF
TRBV6-5,CASSSYRDQPQHF
TRBV27,CASSFRNTGELFF
TRBV9,CAIGGTDPNYGYTF
TRBV27,CASSKGGRVVGELFF
TRBV5-4,CASSLGGTANEKLFF
TRBV10-2,CASSVNTYYEQYF
TRBV10-3,CAINPRPQETQYF
TRBV5-1,CASSLLRGGSSSEQYF
TRBV6-6,CASSYSSGHGEQFF
TRBV5-1,CASSLGGQEYEQYF
TRBV25-1,CASSELAGDSDNEKLFF
TRBV5-1,CASSPNTGYEQYF